A selection of T cell receptor beta chains follows, all from one sample in a study of cytomegalovirus exposure and HLA in healthy donors. TCRdb's copy holds only in-frame clones and misses some; the assay was immunoSEQ multiplex PCR. This repertoire shows approximately 130,000 clones, approximately 78% found once; its top ten account for approximately 1.8%. Sample: PBMCs. These TCRs come from a man between 35 and 55 years old in good health and CMV-seronegative. Each CDR3 is given with its conserved first and last residue. The order of the fields is J gene, clone size, V gene, D gene, CDR3 protein, CDR3 DNA. D genes are given only for firm matches. Some rows have no size entry. The others give once, few or many, or a class for an expanded clone.

J gene: TRBJ1-1; clone size: once; V gene: TRBV5-1; D gene: TRBD1; CDR3 protein: CASSATGVGAFF; CDR3 DNA: TGCGCCAGCAGCGCTACAGGGGTAGGAGCTTTCTTT
J gene: TRBJ1-1; clone size: NA; V gene: TRBV5-1; D gene: TRBD1; CDR3 protein: CASSLLVLDRELGTEAFF; CDR3 DNA: TGCGCCAGCAGCTTGTTAGTCCTGGACAGGGAGTTGGGCACTGAAGCTTTCTTT
J gene: TRBJ2-3; clone size: NA; V gene: TRBV4-1; D gene: NA; CDR3 protein: CASSSGGAPGRTQYF; CDR3 DNA: TGCGCCAGCAGCTCCGGGGGAGCCCCAGGACGTACGCAGTATTTT
J gene: TRBJ2-2; clone size: NA; V gene: TRBV6-1; D gene: NA; CDR3 protein: CASSEFPGTGELFF; CDR3 DNA: TGTGCCAGCAGTGAATTTCCGGGGACCGGGGAGCTGTTTTTT
J gene: TRBJ2-1; clone size: NA; V gene: TRBV10-3; D gene: TRBD2; CDR3 protein: CAISGPRDRGLAGGYNEQFF; CDR3 DNA: TGTGCCATCAGTGGACCACGGGACAGGGGACTAGCGGGAGGTTACAATGAGCAGTTCTTC
J gene: TRBJ1-2; clone size: NA; V gene: TRBV6-6; D gene: NA; CDR3 protein: CASTKTDYGYTF; CDR3 DNA: TGTGCCAGCACCAAGACAGACTATGGCTACACCTTC
J gene: TRBJ1-2; clone size: NA; V gene: TRBV9; D gene: NA; CDR3 protein: CASSPPGVSGYTF; CDR3 DNA: TGTGCCAGCAGCCCCCCGGGGGTGAGTGGCTACACCTTC
J gene: TRBJ2-7; clone size: NA; V gene: TRBV4-2; D gene: TRBD1; CDR3 protein: CASSQDSLRVGQGGVEQYF; CDR3 DNA: TGTGCCAGCAGCCAAGATTCACTGCGAGTCGGACAGGGGGGAGTCGAGCAGTACTTC
J gene: TRBJ1-1; clone size: NA; V gene: TRBV2; D gene: TRBD1; CDR3 protein: CASGDRGDTEAFF; CDR3 DNA: TGTGCCAGCGGGGACAGGGGTGACACTGAAGCTTTCTTT
J gene: TRBJ1-6; clone size: once; V gene: TRBV7-9; D gene: NA; CDR3 protein: CASSRGQKNSPLHF; CDR3 DNA: TGTGCCAGCAGCCGCGGACAAAAAAATTCACCCCTCCACTTT
J gene: TRBJ1-6; clone size: NA; V gene: TRBV5-5; D gene: NA; CDR3 protein: CASSLYPVGEGRTNSPLHF; CDR3 DNA: TGTGCCAGCAGCTTGTACCCGGTGGGGGAGGGACGGACTAATTCACCCCTCCACTTT
J gene: TRBJ1-2; clone size: NA; V gene: TRBV5-1; D gene: NA; CDR3 protein: CASSFPTGRRSNYGYTF; CDR3 DNA: TGCGCCAGCAGCTTCCCGACAGGCCGCCGCTCTAACTATGGCTACACCTTC
J gene: TRBJ2-2; clone size: NA; V gene: TRBV9; D gene: NA; CDR3 protein: CASSVGWQGNTGELFF; CDR3 DNA: TGTGCCAGCAGCGTAGGGTGGCAGGGGAACACCGGGGAGCTGTTTTTT
J gene: TRBJ2-3; clone size: NA; V gene: TRBV10-3; D gene: NA; CDR3 protein: CATYSGLGLSGTDTQYF; CDR3 DNA: TGTGCCACCTATAGCGGCTTGGGACTCTCCGGCACAGATACGCAGTATTTT
J gene: TRBJ2-1; clone size: few; V gene: TRBV9; D gene: TRBD2; CDR3 protein: CASSVGPSGRDNEQFF; CDR3 DNA: TGTGCCAGCAGCGTAGGTCCTAGCGGGAGGGACAATGAGCAGTTCTTC
J gene: TRBJ2-5; clone size: NA; V gene: TRBV6-5; D gene: NA; CDR3 protein: CASSENSGTQYF; CDR3 DNA: TGTGCCAGCAGCGAAAACTCGGGGACCCAGTACTTC
J gene: TRBJ2-2; clone size: NA; V gene: TRBV29-1; D gene: NA; CDR3 protein: CSVRDTGKPGELFF; CDR3 DNA: TGCAGCGTTCGGGACACGGGAAAGCCCGGGGAGCTGTTTTTT
J gene: TRBJ1-5; clone size: NA; V gene: TRBV5-6; D gene: NA; CDR3 protein: CASSRGHSSNQPQHF; CDR3 DNA: TGTGCCAGCAGCCGGGGACATTCGAGCAATCAGCCCCAGCATTTT
J gene: TRBJ1-5; clone size: NA; V gene: TRBV6-1; D gene: TRBD1; CDR3 protein: CASRGDRANQPQHF; CDR3 DNA: TGTGCCAGCAGGGGGGACAGGGCAAATCAGCCCCAGCATTTT
J gene: TRBJ1-5; clone size: once; V gene: TRBV7-2; D gene: TRBD1; CDR3 protein: CASSLDPGGQPQHF; CDR3 DNA: TGTGCCAGCAGCTTAGACCCAGGGGGTCAGCCCCAGCATTTT
J gene: TRBJ1-6; clone size: NA; V gene: TRBV10-2; D gene: TRBD1; CDR3 protein: CATGDRVNNSPLHF; CDR3 DNA: TGCGCCACGGGGGACAGGGTAAATAATTCACCCCTCCACTTT
J gene: TRBJ2-3; clone size: NA; V gene: TRBV6-5; D gene: NA; CDR3 protein: CASSYMAGPTDTQYF; CDR3 DNA: TGTGCCAGCAGTTACATGGCGGGGCCCACAGATACGCAGTATTTT
J gene: TRBJ2-5; clone size: NA; V gene: TRBV19; D gene: TRBD1; CDR3 protein: CASTNRGETQYF; CDR3 DNA: TGTGCCAGTACCAACAGGGGCGAGACCCAGTACTTC
J gene: TRBJ2-1; clone size: NA; V gene: TRBV10-2; D gene: TRBD1; CDR3 protein: CASSDLRPDRGPNNEQFF; CDR3 DNA: TGCGCCAGCAGCGATTTGAGACCGGACAGGGGGCCGAACAATGAGCAGTTCTTC
J gene: TRBJ2-5; clone size: NA; V gene: TRBV2; D gene: NA; CDR3 protein: CASSEMGDQTQYF; CDR3 DNA: TGTGCCAGCAGTGAGATGGGAGACCAGACCCAGTACTTC
J gene: TRBJ2-6; clone size: NA; V gene: TRBV19; D gene: NA; CDR3 protein: CASSMDWGAGANVLTF; CDR3 DNA: TGTGCCAGTAGTATGGATTGGGGAGCTGGGGCCAACGTCCTGACTTTC
J gene: TRBJ2-7; clone size: few; V gene: TRBV5-1; D gene: TRBD2; CDR3 protein: CASSLGASGSQYEQYF; CDR3 DNA: TGCGCCAGCAGCTTGGGTGCCAGCGGGAGTCAGTACGAGCAGTACTTC
J gene: TRBJ1-1; clone size: NA; V gene: TRBV2; D gene: NA; CDR3 protein: CASSLSGGGTEAFF; CDR3 DNA: TGTGCCAGCAGTCTCTCGGGAGGGGGGACTGAAGCTTTCTTT
J gene: TRBJ1-6; clone size: once; V gene: TRBV10-2; D gene: NA; CDR3 protein: CASSESGRRPLHF; CDR3 DNA: TGCGCCAGCAGTGAGTCGGGGCGGAGACCCCTCCACTTT
J gene: TRBJ1-2; clone size: NA; V gene: TRBV15; D gene: TRBD1; CDR3 protein: CATSRDLQGNYGYTF; CDR3 DNA: TGTGCCACCAGCAGAGACCTACAGGGGAACTATGGCTACACCTTC
J gene: TRBJ2-3; clone size: NA; V gene: TRBV4-3; D gene: TRBD2; CDR3 protein: CASSQDGLAGTDTQYF; CDR3 DNA: TGCGCCAGCAGCCAAGATGGGCTAGCGGGCACAGATACGCAGTATTTT
J gene: TRBJ2-5; clone size: NA; V gene: TRBV5-1; D gene: NA; CDR3 protein: CASSLGRGTQETQYF; CDR3 DNA: TGCGCCAGCAGCTTGGGGCGAGGGACTCAAGAGACCCAGTACTTC
J gene: TRBJ2-2; clone size: few; V gene: TRBV5-1; D gene: NA; CDR3 protein: CASSLVGSPNTGELFF; CDR3 DNA: TGCGCCAGCAGCTTGGTCGGGTCCCCCAACACCGGGGAGCTGTTTTTT
J gene: TRBJ2-4; clone size: NA; V gene: TRBV4-2; D gene: NA; CDR3 protein: CASSQGRADYRGNIQYF; CDR3 DNA: TGTGCCAGCAGCCAAGGTCGAGCTGACTACCGTGGAAACATTCAGTACTTC
J gene: TRBJ2-3; clone size: NA; V gene: TRBV21-1; D gene: NA; CDR3 protein: CARRPLPDPTTF; CDR3 DNA: TGTGCCAGAAGGCCCCTGCCAGATCCAACTACTTTC
J gene: TRBJ1-3; clone size: NA; V gene: TRBV9; D gene: NA; CDR3 protein: CASSVGTGNTIYF; CDR3 DNA: TGTGCCAGCAGCGTGGGGACAGGAAACACCATATATTTT
J gene: TRBJ2-7; clone size: NA; V gene: TRBV6-6; D gene: NA; CDR3 protein: CASSLASSYEQYF; CDR3 DNA: TGTGCCAGCAGTTTGGCCAGCTCCTACGAGCAGTACTTC
J gene: TRBJ2-7; clone size: NA; V gene: TRBV15; D gene: NA; CDR3 protein: CATSRDPGVLYEQYF; CDR3 DNA: TGTGCCACCAGCAGAGATCCCGGGGTTCTCTACGAGCAGTACTTC
J gene: TRBJ2-7; clone size: NA; V gene: TRBV4-1; D gene: TRBD1; CDR3 protein: CASSQQDRGAYEQYF; CDR3 DNA: TGCGCCAGCAGCCAACAGGACAGGGGGGCCTACGAGCAGTACTTC
J gene: TRBJ1-4; clone size: NA; V gene: TRBV19; D gene: NA; CDR3 protein: CASAGRVGEKLFF; CDR3 DNA: TGTGCCAGTGCCGGGCGGGTGGGCGAAAAACTGTTTTTT
J gene: TRBJ1-3; clone size: NA; V gene: TRBV9; D gene: TRBD1; CDR3 protein: CASSVTGVRGNTIYF; CDR3 DNA: TGTGCCAGCAGCGTAACAGGGGTCCGCGGAAACACCATATATTTT
J gene: TRBJ1-6; clone size: NA; V gene: TRBV27; D gene: NA; CDR3 protein: CASSSRDNSPLHF; CDR3 DNA: TGTGCCAGCAGTTCCCGAGATAATTCACCCCTCCACTTT
J gene: TRBJ2-6; clone size: NA; V gene: TRBV9; D gene: NA; CDR3 protein: CASSPRRDSHSGANVLTF; CDR3 DNA: TGTGCCAGCAGCCCTCGGAGGGACAGCCACTCTGGGGCCAACGTCCTGACTTTC
J gene: TRBJ1-2; clone size: NA; V gene: TRBV6-1; D gene: TRBD1; CDR3 protein: CASSELTRLWGTGGNYGYTF; CDR3 DNA: TGTGCCAGCAGTGAACTGACAAGATTATGGGGGACAGGGGGCAACTATGGCTACACCTTC
J gene: TRBJ2-1; clone size: NA; V gene: TRBV7-3; D gene: TRBD2; CDR3 protein: CASSQGPAGGQNEQFF; CDR3 DNA: TGTGCCAGCAGCCAGGGTCCGGCGGGAGGGCAGAATGAGCAGTTCTTC